This T cell receptor beta chain stems from a study of STAT5B mutations in CD4+ large granular lymphocyte leukemia. The study, taken as a whole, reports: Data were not HLA-matched across samples. Around 25% of private leukemic clonotypes occurred rarely in other patients' non-leukemic repertoires. Compared with healthy controls (2/35), patient top clones favored TRBV06 (8/27).

This clone was found once. Its specificity is unknown. This was a survey-level run. The table came from immunoSEQ multiplex PCR; TCRdb's copy has only in-frame clones and leaves some out. The sample records approximately 31,000 clones, about 71% being singletons. The V end was cut by 5 bases, the J end by 2 bases, with 16 bases between. The germline V gene encodes CDR1 SGHTA and CDR2 FQGNSA. This CDR3 contains 15 residues. Sequencing was carried out using CD4+ T cells from blood buffy coats. V usage is TRBV7-2 and J usage is TRBJ2-7, with D possibly matching TRBD1 (5 bases). The TCR comes from a human donor in good health. For the CDR3, the DNA is TGTGCCAGCAGCCGTACAGGAGCTCTTACCTACGAGCAGTACTTC. Protein product: CASSRTGALTYEQYF.